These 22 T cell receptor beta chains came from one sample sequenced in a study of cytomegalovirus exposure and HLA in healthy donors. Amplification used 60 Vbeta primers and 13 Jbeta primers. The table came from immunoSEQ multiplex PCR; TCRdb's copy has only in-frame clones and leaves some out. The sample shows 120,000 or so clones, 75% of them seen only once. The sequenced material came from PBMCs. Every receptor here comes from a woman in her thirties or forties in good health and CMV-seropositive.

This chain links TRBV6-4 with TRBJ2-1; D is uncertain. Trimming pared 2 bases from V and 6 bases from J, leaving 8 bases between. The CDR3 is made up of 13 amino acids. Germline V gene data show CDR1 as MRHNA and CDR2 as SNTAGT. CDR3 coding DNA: TGTGCCAGCAGTGACACTGTAGCCAATGAGCAGTTCTTC. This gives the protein CASSDTVANEQFF.

The CDR3 nucleotides are TGTGCCAGCAGCTTGATCCTAACGCCTTTGAACACCGGGGAGCTGTTTTTT. As protein: CASSLILTPLNTGELFF. V gene TRBV5-4 combines with J gene TRBJ2-2, with D unclear. Per the germline V gene, CDR1 is SGHNT and CDR2 is YYREEE (reference sequence). The V and J ends lost 1 base and 1 base respectively, with 14 bases between them. CDR3 length equals 17 residues.

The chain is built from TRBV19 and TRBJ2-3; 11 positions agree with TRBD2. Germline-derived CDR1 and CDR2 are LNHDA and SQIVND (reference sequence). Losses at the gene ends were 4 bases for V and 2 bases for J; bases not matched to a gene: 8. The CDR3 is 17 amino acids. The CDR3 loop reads CASSTRGLAEITDTQYF. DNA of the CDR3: TGTGCCAGTAGTACCCGGGGACTAGCGGAGATCACAGATACGCAGTATTTT.

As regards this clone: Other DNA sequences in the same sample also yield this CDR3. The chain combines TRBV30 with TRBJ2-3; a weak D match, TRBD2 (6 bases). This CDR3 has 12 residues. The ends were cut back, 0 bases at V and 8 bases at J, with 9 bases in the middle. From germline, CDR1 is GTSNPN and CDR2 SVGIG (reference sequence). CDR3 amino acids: CAWSVPGGTQYF. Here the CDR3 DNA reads TGTGCCTGGAGTGTACCCGGGGGTACGCAGTATTTT.

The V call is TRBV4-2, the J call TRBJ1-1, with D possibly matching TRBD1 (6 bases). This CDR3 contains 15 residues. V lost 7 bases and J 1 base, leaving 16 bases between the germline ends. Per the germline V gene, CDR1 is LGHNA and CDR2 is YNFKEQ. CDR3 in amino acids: CASTHTEGENTEAFF. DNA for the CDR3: TGTGCCAGCACTCATACTGAGGGGGAGAACACTGAAGCTTTCTTT.

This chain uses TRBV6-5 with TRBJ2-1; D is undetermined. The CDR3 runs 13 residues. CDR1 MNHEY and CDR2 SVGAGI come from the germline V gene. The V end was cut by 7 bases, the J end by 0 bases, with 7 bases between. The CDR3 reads CASTKSSYNEQFF. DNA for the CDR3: TGTGCCAGCACAAAGAGCTCCTACAATGAGCAGTTCTTC.

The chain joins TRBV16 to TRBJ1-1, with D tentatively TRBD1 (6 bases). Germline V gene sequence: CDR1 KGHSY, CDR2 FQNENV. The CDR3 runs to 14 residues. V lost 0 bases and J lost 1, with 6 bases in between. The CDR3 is CASSQSGQNTEAFF. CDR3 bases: TGTGCCAGCAGCCAATCGGGACAGAACACTGAAGCTTTCTTT.

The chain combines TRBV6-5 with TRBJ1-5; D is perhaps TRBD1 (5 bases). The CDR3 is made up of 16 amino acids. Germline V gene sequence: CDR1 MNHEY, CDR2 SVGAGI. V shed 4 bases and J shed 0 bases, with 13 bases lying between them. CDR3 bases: TGTGCCAGCAGTTCTGACAGATATGGTAGCAATCAGCCCCAGCATTTT. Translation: CASSSDRYGSNQPQHF.

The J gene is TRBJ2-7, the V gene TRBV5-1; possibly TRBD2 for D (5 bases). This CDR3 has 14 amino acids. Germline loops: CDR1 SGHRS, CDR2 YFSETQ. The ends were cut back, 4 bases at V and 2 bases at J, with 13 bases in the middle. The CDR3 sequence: CASSPLSGPYEQYF. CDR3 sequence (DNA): TGCGCCAGCAGCCCACTCAGCGGCCCCTACGAGCAGTACTTC.

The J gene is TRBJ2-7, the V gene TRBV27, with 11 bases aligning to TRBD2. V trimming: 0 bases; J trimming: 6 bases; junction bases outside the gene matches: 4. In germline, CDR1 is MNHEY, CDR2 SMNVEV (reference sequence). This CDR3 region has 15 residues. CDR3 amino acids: CASSLSTSGSLEQYF. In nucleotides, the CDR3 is TGTGCCAGCAGTTTATCCACTAGCGGGAGCCTCGAGCAGTACTTC.

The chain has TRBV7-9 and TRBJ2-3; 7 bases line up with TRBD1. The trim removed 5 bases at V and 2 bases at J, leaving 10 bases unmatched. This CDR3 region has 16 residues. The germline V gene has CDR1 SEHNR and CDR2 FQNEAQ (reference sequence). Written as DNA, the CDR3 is TGTGCCAGCAGCCAAAGGGGGCGACCGAACACAGATACGCAGTATTTT. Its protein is CASSQRGRPNTDTQYF.

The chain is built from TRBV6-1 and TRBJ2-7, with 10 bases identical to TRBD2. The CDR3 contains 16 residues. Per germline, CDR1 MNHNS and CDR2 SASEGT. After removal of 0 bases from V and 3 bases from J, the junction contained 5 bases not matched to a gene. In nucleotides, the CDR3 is TGTGCCAGCAGTGAAGCTTTACTAGCGGGGTTCTACGAGCAGTACTTC. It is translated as CASSEALLAGFYEQYF.

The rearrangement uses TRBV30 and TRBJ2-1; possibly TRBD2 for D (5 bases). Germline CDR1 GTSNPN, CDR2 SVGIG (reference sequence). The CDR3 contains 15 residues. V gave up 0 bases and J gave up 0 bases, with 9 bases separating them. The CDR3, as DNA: TGTGCCTGGAGTGTAACGGGGAGCTCCTACAATGAGCAGTTCTTC. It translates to CAWSVTGSSYNEQFF.

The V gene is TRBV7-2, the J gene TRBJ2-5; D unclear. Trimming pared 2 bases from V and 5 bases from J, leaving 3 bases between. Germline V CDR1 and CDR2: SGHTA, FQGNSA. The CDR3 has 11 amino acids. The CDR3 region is CASSLYETQYF. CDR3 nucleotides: TGTGCCAGCAGCTTATATGAGACCCAGTACTTC.

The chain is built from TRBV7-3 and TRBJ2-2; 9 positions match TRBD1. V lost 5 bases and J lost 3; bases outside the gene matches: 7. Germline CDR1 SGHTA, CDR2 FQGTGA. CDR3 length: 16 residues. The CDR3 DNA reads TGTGCCAGCAGCCCCATGGGACAGGGAGACACCGGGGAGCTGTTTTTT. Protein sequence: CASSPMGQGDTGELFF.

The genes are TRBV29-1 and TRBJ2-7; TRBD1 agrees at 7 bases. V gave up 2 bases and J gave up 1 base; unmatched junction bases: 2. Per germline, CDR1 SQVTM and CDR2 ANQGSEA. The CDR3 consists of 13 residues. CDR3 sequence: CSVESTGSYEQYF. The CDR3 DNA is TGCAGCGTTGAATCGACAGGGTCCTACGAGCAGTACTTC.

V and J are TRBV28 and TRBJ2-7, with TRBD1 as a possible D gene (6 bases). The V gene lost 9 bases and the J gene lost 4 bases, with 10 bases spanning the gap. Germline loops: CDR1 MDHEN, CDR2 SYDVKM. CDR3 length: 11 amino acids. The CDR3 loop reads CASHREYEQYF. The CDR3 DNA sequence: TGTGCCAGTCACAGGGAATACGAGCAGTACTTC.

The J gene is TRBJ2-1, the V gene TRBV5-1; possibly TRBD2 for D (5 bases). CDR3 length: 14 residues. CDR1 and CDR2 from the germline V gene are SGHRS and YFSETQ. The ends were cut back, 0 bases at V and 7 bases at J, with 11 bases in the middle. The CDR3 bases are TGCGCCAGCAGCTTGGACTATAGCGCAAATGAGCAGTTCTTC. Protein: CASSLDYSANEQFF. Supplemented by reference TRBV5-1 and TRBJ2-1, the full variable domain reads KAGVTQTPRYLIKTRGQQVTLSCSPISGHRSVSWYQQTPGQGLQFLFEYFSETQRNKGNFPGRFSGRQFSNSRSEMNVSTLELGDSALYLCASSLDYSANEQFFGPGTRLTVL.

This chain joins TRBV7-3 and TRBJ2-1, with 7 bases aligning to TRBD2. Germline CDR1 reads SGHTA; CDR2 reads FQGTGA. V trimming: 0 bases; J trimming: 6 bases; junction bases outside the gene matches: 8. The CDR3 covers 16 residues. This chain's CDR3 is CASSLTAEGGSNEQFF. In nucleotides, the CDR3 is TGTGCCAGCAGCTTAACCGCGGAGGGAGGGAGCAATGAGCAGTTCTTC.

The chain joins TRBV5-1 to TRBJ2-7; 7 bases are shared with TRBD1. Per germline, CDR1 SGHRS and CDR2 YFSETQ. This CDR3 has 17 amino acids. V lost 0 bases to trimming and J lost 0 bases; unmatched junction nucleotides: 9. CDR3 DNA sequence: TGCGCCAGCAGCTTGGGGGCTAGAACAGGGGTCTCCTACGAGCAGTACTTC. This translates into CASSLGARTGVSYEQYF.

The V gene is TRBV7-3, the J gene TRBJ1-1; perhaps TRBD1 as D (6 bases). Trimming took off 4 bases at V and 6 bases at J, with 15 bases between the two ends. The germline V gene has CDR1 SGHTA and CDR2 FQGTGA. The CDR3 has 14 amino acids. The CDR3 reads CASSSLQGISEAFF. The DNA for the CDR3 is TGTGCCAGCAGCTCACTGCAGGGGATCTCTGAAGCTTTCTTT.

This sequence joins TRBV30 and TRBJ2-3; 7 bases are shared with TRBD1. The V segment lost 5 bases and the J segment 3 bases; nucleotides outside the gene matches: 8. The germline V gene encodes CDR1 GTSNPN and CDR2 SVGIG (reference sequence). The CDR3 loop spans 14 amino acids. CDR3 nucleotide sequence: TGTGCCTGGGGGACAGAGAGTGGTACAGATACGCAGTATTTT. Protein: CAWGTESGTDTQYF.